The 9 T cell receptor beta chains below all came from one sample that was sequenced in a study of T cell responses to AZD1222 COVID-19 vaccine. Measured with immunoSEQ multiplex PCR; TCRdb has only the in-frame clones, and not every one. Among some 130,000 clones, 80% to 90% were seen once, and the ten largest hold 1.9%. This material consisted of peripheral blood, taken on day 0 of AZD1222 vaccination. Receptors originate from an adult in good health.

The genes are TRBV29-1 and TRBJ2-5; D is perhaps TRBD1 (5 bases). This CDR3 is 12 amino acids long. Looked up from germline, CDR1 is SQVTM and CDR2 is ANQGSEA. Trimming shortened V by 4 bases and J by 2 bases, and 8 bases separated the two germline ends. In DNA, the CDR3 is TGCAGCGTTGGACAGATACAAGAGACCCAGTACTTC. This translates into CSVGQIQETQYF.

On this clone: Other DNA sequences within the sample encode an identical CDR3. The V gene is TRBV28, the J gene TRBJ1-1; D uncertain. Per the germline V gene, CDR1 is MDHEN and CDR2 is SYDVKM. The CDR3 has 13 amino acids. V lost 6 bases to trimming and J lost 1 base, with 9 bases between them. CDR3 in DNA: TGTGCCAGCAGCCTCCCAGCGAACACTGAAGCTTTCTTT. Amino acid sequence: CASSLPANTEAFF.

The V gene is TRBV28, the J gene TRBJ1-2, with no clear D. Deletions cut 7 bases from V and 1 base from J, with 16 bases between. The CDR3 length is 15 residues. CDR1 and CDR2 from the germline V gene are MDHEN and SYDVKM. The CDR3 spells CASIAPGGGNYGYTF. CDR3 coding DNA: TGTGCCAGCATCGCGCCCGGCGGCGGTAACTATGGCTACACCTTC.

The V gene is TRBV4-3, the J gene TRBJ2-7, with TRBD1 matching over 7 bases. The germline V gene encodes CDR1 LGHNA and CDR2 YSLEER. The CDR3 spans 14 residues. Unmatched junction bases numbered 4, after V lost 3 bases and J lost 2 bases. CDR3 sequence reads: CASSHNTGAYEQYF. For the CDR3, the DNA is TGCGCCAGCAGCCATAATACAGGGGCCTACGAGCAGTACTTC.

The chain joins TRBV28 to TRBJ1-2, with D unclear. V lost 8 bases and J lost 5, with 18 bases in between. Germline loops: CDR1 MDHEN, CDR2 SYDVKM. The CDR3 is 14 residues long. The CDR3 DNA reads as TGTGCCAGCTCGGAGCTCATGGGTAATTATGGCTACACCTTC. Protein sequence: CASSELMGNYGYTF.

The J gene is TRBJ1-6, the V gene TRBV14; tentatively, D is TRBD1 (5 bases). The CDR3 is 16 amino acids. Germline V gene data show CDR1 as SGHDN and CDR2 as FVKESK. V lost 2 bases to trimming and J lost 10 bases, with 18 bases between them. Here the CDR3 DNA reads TGTGCCAGCAGCCAACATACCGGGGGAGGTGGGTCACCCCTCCACTTT. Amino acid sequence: CASSQHTGGGGSPLHF.

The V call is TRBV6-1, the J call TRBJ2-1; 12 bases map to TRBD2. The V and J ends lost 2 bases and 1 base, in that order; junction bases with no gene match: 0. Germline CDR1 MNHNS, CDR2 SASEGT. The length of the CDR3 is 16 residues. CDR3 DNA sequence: TGTGCCAGCAGTGAACTAGCGGGAGGGTCCTACAATGAGCAGTTCTTC. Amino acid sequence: CASSELAGGSYNEQFF.

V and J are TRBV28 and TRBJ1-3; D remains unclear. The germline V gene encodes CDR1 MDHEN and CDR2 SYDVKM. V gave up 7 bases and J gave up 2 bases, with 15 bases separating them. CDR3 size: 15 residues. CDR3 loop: CASNRPEGTGNTIYF. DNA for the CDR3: TGTGCCAGCAACCGTCCGGAAGGTACTGGAAACACCATATATTTT.

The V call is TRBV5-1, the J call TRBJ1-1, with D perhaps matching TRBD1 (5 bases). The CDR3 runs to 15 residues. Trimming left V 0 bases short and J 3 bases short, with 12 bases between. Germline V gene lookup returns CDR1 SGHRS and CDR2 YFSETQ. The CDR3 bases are TGCGCCAGCAGCTTGGCCGATGCCAGGGACACTGAAGCTTTCTTT. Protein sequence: CASSLADARDTEAFF. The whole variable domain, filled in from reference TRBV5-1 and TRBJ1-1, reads KAGVTQTPRYLIKTRGQQVTLSCSPISGHRSVSWYQQTPGQGLQFLFEYFSETQRNKGNFPGRFSGRQFSNSRSEMNVSTLELGDSALYLCASSLADARDTEAFFGQGTRLTVV.